Detailed here is one TCR beta chain. The data derive from a study of blood T cell repertoires in COVID-19. Study as a whole: From the United States, Italy and Spain came samples of acute and convalescent COVID-19.

Study processing details: Estimated nucleated cell counts came from reference gene primer amplification. Sequencing used immunoSEQ multiplex PCR; TCRdb keeps in-frame clones, though not all of them. Clone size and the V and J calls come from that table; the DNA yielded D and trimming. This table holds approximately 100,000 clones, approximately 88% found once. Germline trimming cut 6 bases from V and 4 bases from J; bases unmatched to any gene: 9. Germline V gene sequence: CDR1 MNHNY, CDR2 SVGAGI (reference sequence). CDR3 size: 14 residues. The J gene is TRBJ2-7, the V gene TRBV6-6; 7 bases are shared with TRBD1. The clonotype originates from a woman in her sixties with acute or convalescent COVID-19. The sequencing input was peripheral blood. This CDR3 reads CASRQGVGPYEQYF. For the CDR3, the DNA is TGTGCCAGCAGGCAGGGGGTGGGGCCGTACGAGCAGTACTTC.